This entry lists 19 T cell receptor beta chains sequenced from one sample in a study of T cells in Graves' hyperthyroidism and ophthalmopathy. Amplified TCR beta CDR3 regions derived from RNA transcripts. Carried out on the TCR CDR3, a first-round RT-PCR used the HTBI primer set. MiXCR was run by TCRdb on the multiplex PCR reads, yielding one entry per CDR3 protein. Seen here are 500,000 to 700,000 distinct CDR3 sequences, 16% observed once, and the top ten hold about 17%. Sequenced input: blood. Receptor source: a woman under 30 with Graves' hyperthyroidism.

CDR3: CASSPTATGSGYTF. CDR3 bases: TGTGCCAGCAGCCCAACAGCAACCGGGAGTGGCTACACCTTC. The chain has TRBV7-9 and TRBJ1-2; D is undetermined. Germline values: CDR1 SEHNR, CDR2 FQNEAQ (reference sequence). The CDR3 spans 14 residues. The V and J ends lost 5 bases and 7 bases respectively, with 17 bases between them.

This clonotype was detected only a few times. The chain is built from TRBV6-2 or TRBV6-3 and TRBJ1-2; D is undetermined. The CDR3 is made up of 13 amino acids. Trimming took 10 bases from V and 7 from J, leaving 19 bases between them. Germline CDR1 MNHEY, CDR2 SVGEGT. In DNA form, the CDR3 reads TGTGCCACCCGAAGGCTTACGATCGGTGGCTACACCTTC. Protein sequence: CATRRLTIGGYTF.

This clonotype was observed a handful of times. It may be a read error: a sequence one base away is much more abundant. The V and J genes are TRBV2 and TRBJ2-1; a possible D gene is TRBD2 (5 bases). With 3 bases removed from V and 10 bases from J, the gap between germline ends came to 13 bases. The CDR3 has 13 residues. Germline V CDR1 and CDR2: SNHLY, FYNNEI. CDR3 residues: CASSDHPSYEQFF. The CDR3 nucleotides are TGTGCCAGCAGTGACCACCCTAGCTACGAGCAGTTCTTC. Looking up the rest from reference TRBV2 and TRBJ2-1 gives the full variable domain: EPEVTQTPSHQVTQMGQEVILRCVPISNHLYFYWYRQILGQKVEFLVSFYNNEISEKSEIFDDQFSVERPDGSNFTLKIRSTKLEDSAMYFCASSDHPSYEQFFGPGTRLTVL.

Comment on this clonotype: This may be a read error, as it is one base from a much larger clone. This chain uses TRBV5-6 with TRBJ2-5; tentative D call: TRBD1 (5 bases). There are 15 residues in the CDR3. CDR1 and CDR2 (germline): SGHDT, YYEEEE. CDR3 region: CASSLLGRDGEIQYF. The CDR3 nucleotides are TGTGCCAGCAGCTTGTTAGGCAGGGATGGAGAGATCCAGTACTTC.

J is TRBJ2-5 and V is TRBV5-8, with 14 bases identical to TRBD2. J was trimmed by 6 bases and V by 4 bases; bases with no gene match: 5. Germline CDR1 and CDR2: SGHTS and YDEGEE. This CDR3 has 15 amino acids. DNA for the CDR3: TGTGCCAGCAGCAAGACTAGCGGGAGGGACAAGACCCAGTACTTC. This gives the protein CASSKTSGRDKTQYF.

This clonotype was detected a few times. V gene TRBV7-2 combines with J gene TRBJ1-1; no firm D call. CDR3 size: 13 residues. V was clipped by 3 bases and J by 5 bases, with 10 bases between them. CDR1 is SGHTA and CDR2 is FQGNSA in the germline V gene. The CDR3 coding sequence is TGTGCCAGCAGCTTCGGAGCGGGGACTGAAGCTTTCTTT. This encodes CASSFGAGTEAFF.

This clonotype was counted only a few times. Written as DNA, the CDR3 is TGCAGTGCTAGAGTTGGCAGGGGGCTCCACGAGCAGTACTTC. Amino acids: CSARVGRGLHEQYF. The chain is built from TRBV20-1 and TRBJ2-7; 8 bases agree with TRBD1. There are 14 residues in the CDR3. Germline V gene sequence: CDR1 DFQATT, CDR2 SNEGSKA (reference sequence). The V segment lost 1 base and the J segment 5 bases; nucleotides outside the gene matches: 7.

The V and J genes are TRBV24-1 and TRBJ2-5; TRBD2 aligns across 7 bases. The CDR3 runs 15 residues. The V segment lost 5 bases and the J segment 5 bases; nucleotides outside the gene matches: 10. CDR1 and CDR2 from the germline V gene are KGHDR and SFDVKD. CDR3 coding DNA: TGTGCCACCAGTGGCTCGGGAGGCCCCAAGGAGACCCAGTACTTC. Its translation: CATSGSGGPKETQYF.

With regard to this clonotype: A much more abundant neighbour one base away suggests this may be a read error. This chain links TRBV6-1 with TRBJ2-7; D gene uncertain. The CDR3 runs 13 residues. V was clipped by 3 bases and J by 8 bases, with 14 bases between them. Germline CDR1 MNHNS, CDR2 SASEGT. The CDR3 sequence: CASSDQIPAKQYF. CDR3 DNA: TGTGCCAGCAGTGATCAGATTCCTGCCAAGCAGTACTTC.

This clonotype was seen ten or more times. The gene calls are TRBV7-2 and TRBJ1-6; no reliable D call. CDR1 and CDR2 from the germline V gene are SGHTA and FQGNSA. The CDR3 is made up of 15 amino acids. V dropped 3 bases and J dropped 7 bases, with 13 bases sitting between them. The CDR3 region has the DNA TGTGCCAGCAGCTTGCTTGCACAGTGGAATTCACCCCTCCACTTT. Translation gives CASSLLAQWNSPLHF.

This chain uses TRBV2 with TRBJ1-2; no clear D gene. The V gene lost 6 bases and the J gene lost 5 bases, with 13 bases spanning the gap. CDR1 and CDR2 (germline): SNHLY, FYNNEI. The CDR3 loop spans 13 amino acids. The CDR3 here is CASSQQMGYGYTF. The DNA of the CDR3 is TGTGCCAGCAGCCAGCAAATGGGTTATGGCTACACCTTC.

The table lists this clonotype with a few counts. The chain joins TRBV14 to TRBJ1-1, with 7 bases that match TRBD1. With V trimmed by 5 bases and J by 1 base, 10 bases remained unmatched. CDR3 length: 16 amino acids. CDR1 and CDR2 from the germline V gene are SGHDN and FVKESK. The CDR3 protein is CASSTQNRGRNTEAFF. In DNA, the CDR3 is TGTGCCAGCAGCACTCAAAACAGGGGAAGGAACACTGAAGCTTTCTTT.

This clonotype was picked up many times. V and J are TRBV27 and TRBJ1-5; TRBD1 matches 7 bases. Germline V lookup: CDR1 MNHEY, CDR2 SMNVEV (reference sequence). The V gene end was trimmed by 6 bases and the J gene end by 1 base; junction bases not matched to a gene: 12. This CDR3 spans 17 amino acids. The CDR3 spells CASSRSTGAWSNQPQHF. CDR3 coding DNA: TGTGCCAGCAGCCGCTCCACAGGGGCGTGGAGCAATCAGCCCCAGCATTTT.

The chain links TRBV30 to TRBJ1-1; D unresolved. The CDR3 loop spans 15 amino acids. Germline CDR1 reads GTSNPN; CDR2 reads SVGIG (reference sequence). Trimming stripped 3 bases from V and 2 bases from J, with 16 bases between. The CDR3 DNA follows: TGTGCCTGGAGCAACCTCGGACGGATAAACACTGAAGCTTTCTTT. It specifies CAWSNLGRINTEAFF.

In this sample, this clonotype turned up a few times. This chain joins TRBV6-1 and TRBJ2-5, with 10 bases lining up with TRBD1. Germline V gene sequence: CDR1 MNHNS, CDR2 SASEGT. The length of the CDR3 is 14 residues. After removal of 5 bases from V and 6 bases from J, the junction contained 6 bases not matched to a gene. The CDR3 DNA reads as TGTGCCAGCAGTCTGACAGGGGGCGCGAAGACCCAGTACTTC. This translates into CASSLTGGAKTQYF.

This clonotype came up many times. The chain couples TRBV29-1 to TRBJ2-3; a weak D match, TRBD2 (6 bases). V was cut by 5 bases and J by 4 bases, with 19 bases left in between. The CDR3 is 15 residues long. CDR1 is SQVTM and CDR2 is ANQGSEA in the germline V gene. CDR3 amino acids: CSVPKQRGLSDTQYF. As DNA, the CDR3 is TGCAGCGTTCCTAAGCAGAGGGGACTCTCAGATACGCAGTATTTT.

This clonotype has at least ten counts. The chain joins TRBV6-2 or TRBV6-3 to TRBJ2-5; D is uncertain. CDR1 MNHEY and CDR2 SVGEGT come from the germline V gene. Trimming took off 6 bases at V and 3 bases at J, with 11 bases between the two ends. CDR3 length equals 13 residues. The CDR3 coding sequence is TGTGCCAGCAGGCTGATGGGGAAAGAGACCCAGTACTTC. It is translated as CASRLMGKETQYF.

The chain joins TRBV2 to TRBJ1-4; no clear D. Trimming left V 1 base short and J 6 bases short, with 12 bases between. The CDR3 length is 15 residues. The germline CDR1 and CDR2 sequences are SNHLY and FYNNEI. This CDR3 is CASSEDKPTYEKLFF. The CDR3 DNA sequence: TGTGCCAGCAGTGAAGACAAGCCAACCTATGAAAAACTGTTTTTT.

This clonotype was detected only a few times. This chain joins TRBV27 and TRBJ2-2; 14 bases are a match to TRBD2. CDR3 size: 16 residues. Germline trimming cut 6 bases from V and 12 bases from J; bases unmatched to any gene: 12. Germline CDR1 and CDR2: MNHEY and SMNVEV (reference sequence). The CDR3 DNA follows: TGTGCCAGCAGGACTCCCGGGACTAGCGGGAGTAGGCAGCTGTTTTTT. Translating gives CASRTPGTSGSRQLFF.